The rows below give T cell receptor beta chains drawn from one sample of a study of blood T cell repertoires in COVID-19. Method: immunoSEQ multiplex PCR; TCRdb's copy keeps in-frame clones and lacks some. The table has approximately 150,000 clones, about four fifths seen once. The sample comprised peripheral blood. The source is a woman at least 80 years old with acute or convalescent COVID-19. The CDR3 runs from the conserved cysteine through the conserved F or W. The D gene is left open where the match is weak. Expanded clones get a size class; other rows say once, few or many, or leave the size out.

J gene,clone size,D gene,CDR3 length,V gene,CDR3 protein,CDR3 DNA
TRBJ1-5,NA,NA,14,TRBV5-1,CASSVLGGDQPQHF,TGCGCCAGCAGTGTGCTGGGGGGAGATCAGCCCCAGCATTTT
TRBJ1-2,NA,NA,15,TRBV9,CASSAMDKPNYGYTF,TGTGCCAGCAGCGCTATGGACAAGCCCAACTATGGCTACACCTTC
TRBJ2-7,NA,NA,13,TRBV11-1,CASSLTGNYEQYF,TGTGCCAGCAGCTTAACCGGGAACTACGAGCAGTACTTC
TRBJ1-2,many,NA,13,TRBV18,CASSPLGEDGYTF,TGTGCCAGCTCACCATTGGGAGAGGATGGCTACACCTTC
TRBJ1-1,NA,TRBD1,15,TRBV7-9,CASSFQGTANTEAFF,TGTGCCAGCAGCTTTCAGGGGACAGCGAACACTGAAGCTTTCTTT
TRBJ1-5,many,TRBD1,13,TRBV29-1,CSVGQGVSQPQHF,TGCAGCGTTGGGCAGGGGGTGAGTCAGCCCCAGCATTTT
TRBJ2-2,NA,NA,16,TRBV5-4,CASSPQRPPRAGELFF,TGTGCCAGCAGCCCACAAAGGCCGCCCCGGGCCGGGGAGCTGTTTTTT
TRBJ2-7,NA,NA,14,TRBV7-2,CASSLATRSYEQYF,TGTGCCAGCAGCTTAGCGACTCGCTCCTACGAGCAGTACTTC
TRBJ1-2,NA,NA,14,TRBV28,CASRLPWGGSGYTF,TGTGCCAGCAGGCTCCCGTGGGGGGGCTCTGGCTACACCTTC
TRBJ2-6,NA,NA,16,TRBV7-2,CASSGRAGAGANVLTF,TGTGCCAGCAGCGGACGGGCAGGGGCTGGGGCCAACGTCCTGACTTTC
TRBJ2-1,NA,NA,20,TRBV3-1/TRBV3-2,CASSQDLTTLGGSSYNEQFF,TGTGCCAGCAGCCAAGATTTGACTACCTTAGGCGGCAGTTCCTACAATGAGCAGTTCTTC
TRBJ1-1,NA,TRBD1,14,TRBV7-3,CASSPGQGRTEAFF,TGTGCCAGCAGCCCCGGACAGGGACGTACTGAAGCTTTCTTT
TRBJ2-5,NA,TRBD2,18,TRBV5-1,CASSITTSGGADQETQYF,TGCGCCAGCAGCATTACGACTAGCGGGGGGGCAGATCAAGAGACCCAGTACTTC
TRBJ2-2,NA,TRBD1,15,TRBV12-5,CASGLARQGSGELFF,TGTGCTAGTGGTTTGGCGAGACAGGGGTCCGGGGAGCTGTTTTTT
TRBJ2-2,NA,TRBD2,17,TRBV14,CASSPGGIRAATGELFF,TGTGCCAGCAGCCCCGGGGGGATCAGAGCGGCGACCGGGGAGCTGTTTTTT
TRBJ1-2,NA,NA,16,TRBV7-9,CAGGGGASLDNYGYTF,TGTGCCGGAGGAGGAGGGGCAAGCCTAGATAACTATGGCTACACCTTC
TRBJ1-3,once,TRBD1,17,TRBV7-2,CASSLVGGQGPGNTIYF,TGTGCCAGCAGCTTAGTGGGGGGACAGGGGCCTGGAAACACCATATATTTT
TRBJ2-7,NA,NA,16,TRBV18,CASSPPMGLKRYEQYF,TGTGCCAGCTCACCACCGATGGGACTGAAACGATACGAGCAGTACTTC
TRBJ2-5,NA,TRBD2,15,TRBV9,CARTHSGSAMETQYF,TGTGCCAGGACCCATAGCGGGTCCGCGATGGAGACCCAGTACTTC
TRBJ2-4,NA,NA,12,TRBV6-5,CASGRAKNIQYF,TGTGCCAGCGGGAGGGCCAAAAACATTCAGTACTTC
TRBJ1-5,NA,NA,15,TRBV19,CASSIDQGSEQPQHF,TGTGCCAGTAGTATAGATCAGGGGTCGGAGCAGCCCCAGCATTTT
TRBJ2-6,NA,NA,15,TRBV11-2,CASSLQGTGANVLTF,TGTGCCAGCAGCTTACAGGGAACTGGGGCCAACGTCCTGACTTTC
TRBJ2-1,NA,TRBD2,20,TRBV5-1,CASITWPRAGGPSSYNEQFF,TGCGCCAGCATCACTTGGCCCCGAGCGGGGGGGCCGAGTTCCTACAATGAGCAGTTCTTC
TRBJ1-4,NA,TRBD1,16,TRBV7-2,CASSLGRGPGKEKLFF,TGTGCCAGCAGCTTAGGGAGGGGGCCCGGTAAAGAAAAACTGTTTTTT
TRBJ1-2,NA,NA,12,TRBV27,CASSSQGYGYTF,TGTGCCAGCAGTTCCCAGGGGTATGGCTACACCTTC
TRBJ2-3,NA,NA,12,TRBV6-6,CASSYQTDTQYF,TGTGCCAGCAGTTACCAAACAGATACGCAGTATTTT
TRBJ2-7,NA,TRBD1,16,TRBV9,CASSVAGTGVLYEQYF,TGTGCCAGCAGCGTGGCGGGGACAGGGGTTTTGTACGAGCAGTACTTC
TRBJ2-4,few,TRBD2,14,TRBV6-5,CASCEASGAGIQYF,TGTGCCAGCTGCGAGGCTAGCGGGGCGGGGATTCAGTACTTC
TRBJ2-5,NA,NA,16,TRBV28,CASSPVEAGDQETQYF,TGTGCCAGCAGTCCCGTAGAGGCAGGGGATCAAGAGACCCAGTACTTC
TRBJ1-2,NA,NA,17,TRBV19,CASSIVSQTPAGEGYTF,TGTGCCAGTAGTATAGTGTCCCAGACCCCCGCGGGGGAGGGCTACACCTTC
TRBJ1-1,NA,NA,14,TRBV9,CASSPRDIDTEAFF,TGTGCCAGCAGCCCCCGGGACATCGACACTGAAGCTTTCTTT
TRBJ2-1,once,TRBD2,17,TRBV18,CASSPDSGGASYNEQFF,TGTGCCAGCTCACCAGATAGCGGGGGGGCGTCCTACAATGAGCAGTTCTTC
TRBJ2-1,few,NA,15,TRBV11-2,CASSLAATGPNEQFF,TGTGCCAGCAGCTTAGCTGCTACCGGTCCGAATGAGCAGTTCTTC
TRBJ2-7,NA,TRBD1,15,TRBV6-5,CASSYSGQGAFEQYF,TGTGCCAGCAGTTACTCAGGACAGGGGGCTTTTGAGCAGTACTTC
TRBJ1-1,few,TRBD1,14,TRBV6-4,CASREGQGNTEAFF,TGTGCCAGCAGGGAGGGACAGGGCAACACTGAAGCTTTCTTT
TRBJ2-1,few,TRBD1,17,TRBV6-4,CASSPGTGSSSYNEQFF,TGTGCCAGCAGTCCCGGGACAGGGTCGAGCTCCTACAATGAGCAGTTCTTC
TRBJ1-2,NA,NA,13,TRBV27,CASSPISGVGYTF,TGTGCCAGCAGCCCAATATCAGGGGTCGGCTACACCTTC
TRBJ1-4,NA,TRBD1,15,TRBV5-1,CASSAGTGLGEKLFF,TGCGCCAGCAGCGCAGGGACAGGGTTGGGTGAAAAACTGTTTTTT
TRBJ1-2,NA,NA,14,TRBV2,CASSEGPTFYGYTF,TGTGCCAGCAGTGAGGGGCCCACATTCTATGGCTACACCTTC
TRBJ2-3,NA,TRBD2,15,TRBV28,CASSLTSRNTDTQYF,TGTGCCAGCAGTTTGACTAGCAGGAACACAGATACGCAGTATTTT
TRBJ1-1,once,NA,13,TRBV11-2,CASSLEVNTEAFF,TGTGCCAGCAGCTTGGAGGTTAACACTGAAGCTTTCTTT
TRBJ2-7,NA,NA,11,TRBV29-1,CSVALGAEQYF,TGCAGCGTTGCCCTCGGTGCCGAGCAGTACTTC
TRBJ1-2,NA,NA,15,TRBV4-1,CASSQDRLDSYGYTF,TGCGCCAGCAGCCAAGATCGGTTGGACAGCTATGGCTACACCTTC
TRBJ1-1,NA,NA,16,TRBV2,CASSERDRGGRAEAFF,TGTGCCAGCAGTGAAAGAGACCGGGGGGGTAGGGCTGAAGCTTTCTTT
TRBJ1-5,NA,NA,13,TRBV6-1,CASSESGNQPQHF,TGTGCCAGCAGTGAATCCGGCAATCAGCCCCAGCATTTT
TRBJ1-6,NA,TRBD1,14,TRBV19,CASSHGTVNSPLHF,TGTGCCAGTAGCCACGGGACAGTAAATTCACCCCTCCACTTT
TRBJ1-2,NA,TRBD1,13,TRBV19,CASSLGQADGYTF,TGTGCCAGTAGTCTCGGACAGGCTGATGGCTACACCTTC